This T cell receptor beta chain was captured in a study of somatic mutations in cytotoxic T cells in rheumatoid arthritis. Study context: Patients had 30 to 35 ml EDTA blood drawn right after diagnosis, before any treatment.

On this clone: Its specificity is unknown.

Points from the study as a whole: A finding that went unadjusted for multiple comparisons was the slight underrepresentation of TRBV07 in rheumatoid arthritis patients.

The CDR3 totals 14 residues. The germline V gene has CDR1 MGHDK and CDR2 SYGVNS. The ends were cut back, 1 base at V and 6 bases at J, with 12 bases in the middle. Sequenced by immunoSEQ multiplex PCR; TCRdb stores in-frame clones only, minus some. This table holds some 10,000 clones, roughly 90% found once. Sequenced input: CD4+ T cells sorted from blood. This receptor was taken from a woman aged 18-30 years with rheumatoid arthritis. The chain is built from TRBV25-1 and TRBJ1-1; D is perhaps TRBD1 (5 bases). The CDR3 reads CASSELAGWAEAFF. The CDR3 region has the DNA TGTGCCAGCAGTGAATTAGCAGGGTGGGCTGAAGCTTTCTTT.